This TCR beta chain is drawn from a study of blood T cell repertoires in COVID-19. The germline V gene has CDR1 SGHVS and CDR2 FQNEAQ. The CDR3 runs 13 residues. Trimming stripped 1 base from V and 4 bases from J, with 7 bases between. Residents of 24 US areas, aged about 18 to 95 years, made up the participants. Clinical history as reported by participants underpinned cohort assignment. Produced via immunoSEQ multiplex PCR; TCRdb's table is partial and in-frame only. Of approximately 150,000 clones detected, roughly 88% appear once; the ten largest clones hold roughly 4.9%. This receptor was taken from a man between 65 and 85 years old who had been exposed to COVID-19. The V and J genes are TRBV7-8 and TRBJ1-1; D remains unclear. Source material: PBMCs or T cells enriched from blood (not recorded which). The CDR3 spells CASSLGQSTEAFF. The CDR3, as DNA: TGTGCCAGCAGCTTAGGGCAGTCCACTGAAGCTTTCTTT.